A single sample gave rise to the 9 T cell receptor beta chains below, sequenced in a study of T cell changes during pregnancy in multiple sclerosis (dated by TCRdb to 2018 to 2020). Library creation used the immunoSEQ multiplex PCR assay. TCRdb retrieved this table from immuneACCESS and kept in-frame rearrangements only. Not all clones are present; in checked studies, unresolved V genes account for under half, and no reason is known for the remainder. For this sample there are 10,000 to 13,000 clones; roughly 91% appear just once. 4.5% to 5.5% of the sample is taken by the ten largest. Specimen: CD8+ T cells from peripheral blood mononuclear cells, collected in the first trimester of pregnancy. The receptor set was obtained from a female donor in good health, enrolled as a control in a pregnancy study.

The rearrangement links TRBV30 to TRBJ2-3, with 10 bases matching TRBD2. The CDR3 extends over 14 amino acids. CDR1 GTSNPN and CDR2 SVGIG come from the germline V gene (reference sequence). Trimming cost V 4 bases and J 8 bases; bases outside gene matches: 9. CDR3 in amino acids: CAWNERGGPGTQYF. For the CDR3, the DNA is TGTGCCTGGAATGAGCGGGGGGGCCCCGGTACGCAGTATTTT.

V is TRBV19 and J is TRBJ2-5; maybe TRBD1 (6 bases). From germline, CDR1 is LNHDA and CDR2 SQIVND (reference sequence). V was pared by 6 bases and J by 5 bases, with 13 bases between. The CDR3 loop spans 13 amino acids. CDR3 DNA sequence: TGTGCCAGTAGAGGCAGGGGCGGGGAGACCCAGTACTTC. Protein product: CASRGRGGETQYF. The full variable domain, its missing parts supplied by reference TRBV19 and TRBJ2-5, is DGGITQSPKYLFRKEGQNVTLSCEQNLNHDAMYWYRQDPGQGLRLIYYSQIVNDFQKGDIAEGYSVSREKKESFPLTVTSAQKNPTAFYLCASRGRGGETQYFGPGTRLLVL.

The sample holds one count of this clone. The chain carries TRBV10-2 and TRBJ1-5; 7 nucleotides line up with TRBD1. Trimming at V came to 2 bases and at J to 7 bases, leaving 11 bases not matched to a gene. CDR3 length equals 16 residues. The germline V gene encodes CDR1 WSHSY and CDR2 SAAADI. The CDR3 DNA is TGCGCCAGCAGTGAGGACCTTTGGGACAGCGGACAGCCCCAGCATTTT. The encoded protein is CASSEDLWDSGQPQHF.

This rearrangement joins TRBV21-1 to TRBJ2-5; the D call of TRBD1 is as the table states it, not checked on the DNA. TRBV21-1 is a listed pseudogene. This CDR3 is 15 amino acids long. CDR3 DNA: TGTGCCAGCAGCAAAGCCTTTCCAGGTAAAGAGACCCAGTACTTC. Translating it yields CASSKAFPGKETQYF.

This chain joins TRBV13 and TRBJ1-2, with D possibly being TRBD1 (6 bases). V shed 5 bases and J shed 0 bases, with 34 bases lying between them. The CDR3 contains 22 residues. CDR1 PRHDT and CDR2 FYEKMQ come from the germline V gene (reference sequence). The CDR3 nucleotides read TGTGCCAGCAGCGCCCGATATACTAACCGGGACAACAAGGAGGCTACTAACTATGGCTACACCTTC. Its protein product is CASSARYTNRDNKEATNYGYTF.

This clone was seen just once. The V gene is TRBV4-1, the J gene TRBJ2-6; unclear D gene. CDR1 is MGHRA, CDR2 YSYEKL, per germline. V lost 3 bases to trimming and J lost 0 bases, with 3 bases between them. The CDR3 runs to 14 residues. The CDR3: CASSHRSGANVLTF. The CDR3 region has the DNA TGCGCCAGCAGCCACCGCTCTGGGGCCAACGTCCTGACTTTC.

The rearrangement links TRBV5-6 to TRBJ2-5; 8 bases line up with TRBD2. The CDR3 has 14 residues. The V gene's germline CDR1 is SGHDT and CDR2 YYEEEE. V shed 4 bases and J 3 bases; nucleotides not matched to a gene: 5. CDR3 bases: TGTGCCAGCAGCCCACTAGCGGATGAAGAGACCCAGTACTTC. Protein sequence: CASSPLADEETQYF. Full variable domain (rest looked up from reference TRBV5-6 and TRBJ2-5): DAGVTQSPTHLIKTRGQQVTLRCSPKSGHDTVSWYQQALGQGPQFIFQYYEEEERQRGNFPDRFSGHQFPNYSSELNVNALLLGDSALYLCASSPLADEETQYFGPGTRLLVL.

CDR3 sequence reads: CAISNYELTGTSGANVLTF. DNA of the CDR3: TGTGCCATCAGCAATTACGAACTTACAGGGACGTCTGGGGCCAACGTCCTGACTTTC. V is TRBV10-3 and J is TRBJ2-6; D perhaps matches TRBD1 (6 bases). The CDR3 contains 19 residues. V was pared by 6 bases and J by 1 base, with 22 bases between. CDR1 is ENHRY and CDR2 is SYGVKD in the germline V gene.

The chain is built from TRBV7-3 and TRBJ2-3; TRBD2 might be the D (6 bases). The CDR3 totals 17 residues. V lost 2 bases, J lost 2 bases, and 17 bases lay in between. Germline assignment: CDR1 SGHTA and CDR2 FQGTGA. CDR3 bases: TGTGCCAGCAGCTTAGGCGGGGCCGGCCCTGTCACAGATACGCAGTATTTT. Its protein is CASSLGGAGPVTDTQYF. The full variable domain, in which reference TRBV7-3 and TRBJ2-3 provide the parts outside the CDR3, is GAGVSQTPSNKVTEKGKYVELRCDPISGHTALYWYRQSLGQGPEFLIYFQGTGAADDSGLPNDRFFAVRPEGSVSTLKIQRTERGDSAVYLCASSLGGAGPVTDTQYFGPGTRLTVL.